This TCR beta chain was obtained from a study of blood T cells in healthy people across ages. Study findings and constraints: Donor CMV infection status was unknown, possibly confounding age-related changes in expanded clonotypes.

Isolation yielded PBMCs, at least 7 million per sample, in every case. The CDR3 contains 12 residues. V was clipped by 3 bases and J by 2 bases, with 3 bases between them. Germline V gene data show CDR1 as ENHRY and CDR2 as SYGVKD. This clonotype is a singleton in its sample. Antigen specificity is unknown. Sample-barcoded 5' priming and a J-beta primer mix drove a second PCR of 7 to 11 cycles. TCRdb re-derived calls from the 5' RACE reads in MiXCR, one entry per CDR3 protein. The sample has around 520,000 distinct CDR3 sequences, around a quarter seen once. The sample was also reused in another study, on T cells of mothers and their children. From that study: Second-round PCR products received sample barcodes and 2-4 random nucleotides from the M1S primer.

The sample consisted of blood. V usage is TRBV10-3 and J usage is TRBJ2-3, with D uncertain. This clonotype originated in a boy aged 2 to 10 in good health. The CDR3 DNA sequence: TGTGCCATCAGTGAAGACACAGATACGCAGTATTTT. Encoded protein: CAISEDTDTQYF.